Here is one T cell receptor beta chain with its context. V was cut by 5 bases and J by 4 bases, with 20 bases left in between. The CDR3 is made up of 16 amino acids. CDR1 SEHNR and CDR2 FQNEAQ come from the germline V gene (reference sequence). These data originate in a study of T-cell memory formation after mild COVID-19. TCRdb fed the 5' RACE reads into MiXCR, producing one record per CDR3 protein. The sample has some 600,000 distinct CDR3 sequences, roughly 17% seen once. The specimen was PBMCs or a T cell subset sorted from them (not recorded which). The V gene is TRBV7-9, the J gene TRBJ1-2, with a tentative D call TRBD1 (5 bases). This sequence originates from an adult woman who had mild COVID-19 (a few samples of this study predate the infection). Cell type and time point are not known. The CDR3 region has the DNA TGTGCCAGCAGCACCTCTGTCGAAGAAGGGGTCTATGGCTACACCTTC. This translates into CASSTSVEEGVYGYTF.